This T cell receptor beta chain was sequenced for a study of blood T cell repertoires in COVID-19. Study-wide context: Sites in the United States, Italy and Spain provided acute and convalescent COVID-19 samples.

The CDR3 length is 14 residues. Trimming stripped 11 bases from V and 5 bases from J, with 21 bases between. CDR1 and CDR2 (germline): MNHEY, SVGAGI. How the authors handled the data: The assay estimated nucleated cells by amplifying reference gene primers. Clones were read by immunoSEQ multiplex PCR, and TCRdb kept only the in-frame ones, dropping some. D and trimming come from the DNA, and the V and J calls and clone size come from that table. The data show tens of thousands of clones, with 70% to 80% seen just once and about a sixth held by the top ten. The sequencing input was peripheral blood. This rearrangement joins TRBV6-5 to TRBJ1-1; D possibly corresponds to TRBD1 (6 bases). This TCR was sampled from a man aged 70-80 years with active or convalescent COVID-19. CDR3 nucleotides: TGTGCCGCAGCTACCGGGACAAGGCTAACTGAAGCTTTCTTT. Translation: CAAATGTRLTEAFF.